Following are 4 T cell receptor beta chains from one sample sequenced in a study of PD-1 blockade in classical Hodgkin lymphoma. All patients experienced relapse after autologous stem cell transplantation, and brentuximab vedotin exposure was variable. The repertoire was sequenced with immunoSEQ multiplex PCR; TCRdb's copy has only in-frame clones and lacks some. This repertoire shows approximately 65,000 clones, around 88% found once; its top ten account for around 12%. Source: peripheral blood mononuclear cells (PBMCs), taken at baseline. The receptors stem from a human donor with classical Hodgkin lymphoma.

The sample holds a few counts of this clone. The V gene is TRBV5-1, the J gene TRBJ2-5, with 7 nucleotides matching TRBD2. Germline loops: CDR1 SGHRS, CDR2 YFSETQ. CDR3 length equals 16 residues. With V trimmed by 0 bases and J by 2 bases, 7 bases remained unmatched. This CDR3 reads CASSLAPSGSQETQYF. Here the CDR3 DNA reads TGCGCCAGCAGCTTGGCCCCTAGCGGTTCACAAGAGACCCAGTACTTC. Based on the CDR3 plus reference TRBV5-1 and TRBJ2-5, the full variable domain is KAGVTQTPRYLIKTRGQQVTLSCSPISGHRSVSWYQQTPGQGLQFLFEYFSETQRNKGNFPGRFSGRQFSNSRSEMNVSTLELGDSALYLCASSLAPSGSQETQYFGPGTRLLVL.

V and J are TRBV25-1 and TRBJ2-7, with TRBD1 matching 7 bases. The length of the CDR3 is 14 residues. Germline-derived CDR1 and CDR2 are MGHDK and SYGVNS. V dropped 6 bases and J dropped 3; count of bases not matched to a gene: 8. This CDR3 reads CASRGDRENYEQYF. CDR3 DNA: TGTGCCAGCAGGGGGGACAGAGAAAACTACGAGCAGTACTTC.

This clone was recorded only once. CDR3 coding DNA: TGTGCCAGCAGCTTAGCTTCAGGGGGCGATGGCTACACCTTC. It is translated as CASSLASGGDGYTF. The chain employs TRBV11-2 and TRBJ1-2; 8 bases are a match to TRBD1. This CDR3 has 14 residues. The V segment lost 1 base and the J segment 6 bases; nucleotides outside the gene matches: 4. The germline gives CDR1 SGHAT, CDR2 FQNNGV.

This sequence joins TRBV21-1 and TRBJ1-2; the table's TRBD1 call for D was not verified on the DNA. TRBV21-1 is termed a pseudogene. The CDR3 is 15 amino acids. The CDR3 reads CASSKGQGDSYGYTF. The CDR3 coding sequence is TGTGCCAGCAGCAAAGGACAGGGGGATAGCTATGGCTACACCTTC.